Presented here are 23 T cell receptor beta chains from one specimen sequenced in a study of B cell selection in AIRE deficiency. The regulatory T cell sort gate was CD4+CD25hiCD127low/negative. The assay was immunoSEQ multiplex PCR, and TCRdb's table has in-frame clones only and misses some. The sample includes roughly 24,000 clones, 92% of them seen just once. Sequences were obtained from CD4+CD25+ Tregs sorted from PBMCs. All receptors come from a human donor in good health.

Only a few counts were recorded for this clone. This chain connects TRBV27 to TRBJ2-7; perhaps TRBD1 as D (5 bases). Germline V CDR1 and CDR2: MNHEY, SMNVEV (reference sequence). V dropped 6 bases and J dropped 5 bases, with 17 bases sitting between them. This CDR3 spans 14 amino acids. In DNA, the CDR3 is TGTGCCAGCAGAGGGTACCAGGGCTTCGACGAGCAGTACTTC. Translated: CASRGYQGFDEQYF.

J is TRBJ2-7 and V is TRBV5-1; TRBD2 agrees at 8 bases. The CDR3 runs 13 residues. The V gene's germline CDR1 is SGHRS and CDR2 YFSETQ. The V gene end was trimmed by 4 bases and the J gene end by 3 bases; junction bases not matched to a gene: 3. CDR3 protein: CASSTGLVYEQYF. Here the CDR3 DNA reads TGCGCCAGCAGCACGGGACTAGTCTACGAGCAGTACTTC.

The chain recombines TRBV6-5 with TRBJ2-2; 7 bases line up with TRBD1. V shed 5 bases and J 6 bases; nucleotides not matched to a gene: 9. Germline CDR1 reads MNHEY; CDR2 reads SVGAGI. The CDR3 has 15 residues. CDR3 amino acids: CASSRRQGGSGELFF. The CDR3 bases are TGTGCCAGCAGTCGAAGACAGGGCGGATCCGGGGAGCTGTTTTTT.

V is TRBV19 and J is TRBJ2-5; no firm D call. V was pared by 3 bases and J by 1 base, with 9 bases between. This CDR3 spans 14 amino acids. Per germline, CDR1 LNHDA and CDR2 SQIVND (reference sequence). The CDR3 reads CASSMQRSQETQYF. CDR3 nucleotide sequence: TGTGCCAGTAGTATGCAGCGCTCCCAAGAGACCCAGTACTTC.

This chain joins TRBV19 and TRBJ1-1, with 7 bases identical to TRBD1. CDR3 length: 10 residues. The germline gives CDR1 LNHDA, CDR2 SQIVND (reference sequence). Trimming cost V 10 bases and J 8 bases; bases outside gene matches: 4. For the CDR3, the DNA is TGTGCCACCCTGGACAGGGAAGCTTTCTTT. Encoded protein: CATLDREAFF.

J is TRBJ2-2 and V is TRBV5-6, with 7 bases matching TRBD2. In germline, CDR1 is SGHDT, CDR2 YYEEEE. The CDR3 runs to 14 residues. Trimming cost V 6 bases and J 5 bases; bases outside gene matches: 7. This CDR3 reads CASTRREGTGELFF. CDR3 bases: TGTGCCAGCACCAGGAGGGAGGGTACCGGGGAGCTGTTTTTT.

A single count supports this clone. The chain joins TRBV6-1 to TRBJ2-1; 9 bases line up with TRBD2. V dropped 6 bases and J dropped 0; count of bases not matched to a gene: 3. The CDR3 loop spans 15 amino acids. The germline V gene encodes CDR1 MNHNS and CDR2 SASEGT. The CDR3 protein is CASRVAGASYNEQFF. CDR3 bases: TGTGCCAGCAGGGTAGCGGGGGCCTCCTACAATGAGCAGTTCTTC.

The genes are TRBV11-1 and TRBJ2-1; perhaps D is TRBD1 or TRBD2 (6 bases each). Deletions cut 5 bases from V and 10 bases from J, with 9 bases between. The CDR3 consists of 11 residues. The germline V gene encodes CDR1 SGHAT and CDR2 FQDESV (reference sequence). The CDR3 DNA follows: TGTGCCAGCAGCCGGGGGCCGGAGCAGTTCTTC. Translated, it gives CASSRGPEQFF.

The CDR3 DNA reads TGTGCCAGTAGTATAGATAAGAGGCGGCTCACAGATACGCAGTATTTT. It codes for CASSIDKRRLTDTQYF. The J gene is TRBJ2-3, the V gene TRBV19; D gene unclear. CDR3 length equals 16 residues. Germline V CDR1 and CDR2: LNHDA, SQIVND (reference sequence). V shed 0 bases and J shed 2 bases, with 12 bases lying between them. The whole variable domain, filled in from reference TRBV19 and TRBJ2-3, reads DGGITQSPKYLFRKEGQNVTLSCEQNLNHDAMYWYRQDPGQGLRLIYYSQIVNDFQKGDIAEGYSVSREKKESFPLTVTSAQKNPTAFYLCASSIDKRRLTDTQYFGPGTRLTVL.

The chain joins TRBV30 to TRBJ1-5; D gene unclear. Looked up from germline, CDR1 is GTSNPN and CDR2 is SVGIG (reference sequence). The CDR3 is made up of 13 amino acids. Trimming stripped 5 bases from V and 4 bases from J, with 12 bases between. DNA of the CDR3: TGTGCCTGGGCCGACGGTAGAAATCAGCCCCAGCATTTT. This translates into CAWADGRNQPQHF.

The V gene is TRBV19, the J gene TRBJ1-6; D gene unclear. With 4 bases removed from V and 5 bases from J, the gap between germline ends came to 9 bases. Germline V gene lookup returns CDR1 LNHDA and CDR2 SQIVND (reference sequence). The CDR3 is 14 amino acids. CDR3 loop: CASSNWLDNSPLHF. The CDR3 DNA reads TGTGCCAGTAGTAATTGGTTAGATAATTCACCCCTCCACTTT.

The CDR3 region has the DNA TGTGCCAGCAGCCAGCGGCAGACTGACACTGAAGCTTTCTTT. This translates into CASSQRQTDTEAFF. V gene TRBV14 combines with J gene TRBJ1-1, with D uncertain. The CDR3 has 14 amino acids. The germline V gene has CDR1 SGHDN and CDR2 FVKESK. The V and J ends lost 3 bases and 3 bases respectively, with 11 bases between them. Combining the CDR3 with reference TRBV14 and TRBJ1-1 gives the whole variable domain EAGVTQFPSHSVIEKGQTVTLRCDPISGHDNLYWYRRVMGKEIKFLLHFVKESKQDESGMPNNRFLAERTGGTYSTLKVQPAELEDSGVYFCASSQRQTDTEAFFGQGTRLTVV.

The chain couples TRBV29-1 to TRBJ2-5, with 9 positions matching TRBD2. The V gene's germline CDR1 is SQVTM and CDR2 ANQGSEA. This CDR3 comprises 13 residues. The V gene end was trimmed by 5 bases and the J gene end by 2 bases; junction bases not matched to a gene: 3. In DNA, the CDR3 is TGCAGCGTTCTAGCGGGGAATCAAGAGACCCAGTACTTC. Translating it yields CSVLAGNQETQYF.

The count of this clone is one. The V call is TRBV5-6, the J call TRBJ2-7, with 9 bases fitting TRBD1. Germline trimming cut 5 bases from V and 3 bases from J; bases unmatched to any gene: 6. CDR1 and CDR2 (germline): SGHDT, YYEEEE. This CDR3 is 14 amino acids long. The CDR3 bases are TGTGCCAGCAGTGGGACAGGGTTTTTCTACGAGCAGTACTTC. This gives the protein CASSGTGFFYEQYF.

V and J are TRBV27 and TRBJ1-5, with 8 bases identical to TRBD1. This CDR3 region has 14 residues. CDR1 is MNHEY, CDR2 SMNVEV, per germline (reference sequence). Trimming took 3 bases from V and 5 from J; bases not matched to a gene: 3. The CDR3 bases are TGTGCCAGCAGTTTCAACAGGGGGGATCAGCCCCAGCATTTT. Translation: CASSFNRGDQPQHF.

J is TRBJ1-2 and V is TRBV5-6; D not resolved. Germline V gives CDR1 SGHDT, CDR2 YYEEEE. This CDR3 is built from 11 residues. Trimming took off 7 bases at V and 4 bases at J, with 8 bases between the two ends. The CDR3 region has the DNA TGTGCCAGCTCCCAGACCTATGGCTACACCTTC. This encodes CASSQTYGYTF.

The chain employs TRBV27 and TRBJ1-5; unclear D gene. The CDR3 runs 14 residues. V lost 2 bases, J lost 3 bases, and 8 bases lay in between. The germline gives CDR1 MNHEY, CDR2 SMNVEV (reference sequence). The CDR3 protein is CASSLTQANQPQHF. CDR3 DNA sequence: TGTGCCAGCAGTTTAACTCAGGCCAATCAGCCCCAGCATTTT.

This chain joins TRBV19 and TRBJ1-2, with 10 bases lining up with TRBD1. V lost 1 base, J lost 4 bases, and 3 bases stayed unmatched. Germline V gene sequence: CDR1 LNHDA, CDR2 SQIVND (reference sequence). The CDR3 is 15 residues long. DNA of the CDR3: TGTGCCAGTAGTATAGTGGGACAGGGGAGCTATGGCTACACCTTC. Translation gives CASSIVGQGSYGYTF.

The chain carries TRBV7-6 and TRBJ2-1; no reliable D call. Trimming left V 5 bases short and J 0 bases short, with 11 bases between. The CDR3 length is 15 residues. The germline V gene encodes CDR1 SGHVS and CDR2 FNYEAQ. The CDR3 spells CASSPQQSSYNEQFF. The CDR3, as DNA: TGTGCCAGCAGCCCCCAACAGAGCTCCTACAATGAGCAGTTCTTC.

The chain combines TRBV27 with TRBJ2-7, with TRBD2 as a possible D gene (5 bases). The V gene's germline CDR1 is MNHEY and CDR2 SMNVEV (reference sequence). This CDR3 is 12 amino acids long. Trimming removed 6 bases at V and 0 bases at J, with 6 bases between. CDR3 region: CASRRGSYEQYF. CDR3 in DNA: TGTGCCAGCAGACGGGGCTCCTACGAGCAGTACTTC.

This clone was detected once. The V and J genes are TRBV5-1 and TRBJ1-5; D uncertain. The germline V and J ends were trimmed by 0 bases and 2 bases, with 12 bases remaining between them. The CDR3 runs to 16 residues. Germline V CDR1 and CDR2: SGHRS, YFSETQ. The CDR3: CASSLAALDGNQPQHF. The CDR3 coding sequence is TGCGCCAGCAGCTTGGCCGCGTTGGACGGCAATCAGCCCCAGCATTTT. The full variable domain, completed using reference TRBV5-1 and TRBJ1-5, is KAGVTQTPRYLIKTRGQQVTLSCSPISGHRSVSWYQQTPGQGLQFLFEYFSETQRNKGNFPGRFSGRQFSNSRSEMNVSTLELGDSALYLCASSLAALDGNQPQHFGDGTRLSIL.

The chain links TRBV19 to TRBJ2-3, with TRBD2 matching 12 bases. The germline CDR1 and CDR2 sequences are LNHDA and SQIVND (reference sequence). V dropped 5 bases and J dropped 5; count of bases not matched to a gene: 5. This CDR3 has 15 residues. CDR3: CASSSLGLAGDTQYF. In DNA form, the CDR3 reads TGTGCCAGTAGTTCCCTGGGACTAGCGGGAGATACGCAGTATTTT.

The chain links TRBV7-3 to TRBJ2-7; 14 bases fit TRBD2. V gave up 6 bases and J gave up 7 bases; unmatched junction bases: 17. The CDR3 has 18 amino acids. Germline CDR1 SGHTA, CDR2 FQGTGA. CDR3 sequence (DNA): TGTGCCAGCAGACGGACTAGCGGGGGGACCCCATTATTTATAGAGCAGTACTTC. Encoded protein: CASRRTSGGTPLFIEQYF. Using reference TRBV7-3 and TRBJ2-7 for the parts outside the CDR3, the full variable domain is GAGVSQTPSNKVTEKGKYVELRCDPISGHTALYWYRQSLGQGPEFLIYFQGTGAADDSGLPNDRFFAVRPEGSVSTLKIQRTERGDSAVYLCASRRTSGGTPLFIEQYFGPGTRLTVT.